What follows are 10 T cell receptor beta chains derived from one specimen sequenced in a study of glioma-infiltrating T cells. The iRepertoire nested amplicon-rescue multiplex PCR amplified TCR alpha and beta CDR3s from RNA. TCRdb re-called the multiplex PCR reads with MiXCR, one entry per CDR3 protein. The sample yields some 160,000 distinct CDR3 sequences, around 40% seen once. Specimen: glioma tissue, nonneoplastic brain tissue, or PBMCs (not recorded which). These receptors were taken from a human donor with low-grade glioma or glioblastoma, undergoing nonglioma brain surgery, or in good health (not recorded which).

The rearrangement joins TRBV12-3 or TRBV12-4 to TRBJ2-3; D unresolved. V shed 9 bases and J shed 4 bases, with 14 bases lying between them. CDR3 size: 13 residues. The CDR3 sequence is CASSIWASDTQYF. CDR3 DNA: TGTGCCAGTAGCATTTGGGCGTCAGATACGCAGTATTTT.

Comments on this clonotype: This could be a read error, since a much larger clone is one nucleotide away. The chain carries TRBV20-1 and TRBJ2-3; a weak D match, TRBD2 (5 bases). Germline CDR1 is DFQATT and CDR2 is SNEGSKA (reference sequence). This CDR3 spans 13 amino acids. Trimming pared 5 bases from V and 2 bases from J, leaving 11 bases between. CDR3 nucleotides: TGCAGTGCTCATAGCGTGTCCACAGATACGCAGTATTTT. Protein product: CSAHSVSTDTQYF.

The chain joins TRBV18 to TRBJ1-1; 7 bases align to TRBD1. V lost 8 bases, J lost 1 base, and 4 bases stayed unmatched. The CDR3 length is 13 residues. CDR1 and CDR2 from the germline V gene are KGHSH and LQKENI. CDR3 residues: CASLRDRNTEAFF. CDR3 bases: TGTGCCAGCCTCCGGGACAGGAACACTGAAGCTTTCTTT.

The table lists this clonotype with many counts. The V call is TRBV28, the J call TRBJ2-1; 11 bases are shared with TRBD2. J was trimmed by 6 bases and V by 10 bases; bases with no gene match: 8. The CDR3 is made up of 14 amino acids. Germline-derived CDR1 and CDR2 are MDHEN and SYDVKM. CDR3 in DNA: TGTGCCATTAAAACTAGCGGGAGTCGCAATGAGCAGTTCTTC. Translating it yields CAIKTSGSRNEQFF.

This clonotype has ten or more counts. The chain carries TRBV2 and TRBJ2-5; D not resolved. Deletions cut 1 base from V and 7 bases from J, with 10 bases between. Germline assignment: CDR1 SNHLY and CDR2 FYNNEI. The CDR3 contains 13 residues. The CDR3 DNA reads TGTGCCAGCAGTGAAGGGCCCCATGGGACCCAGTACTTC. Translating it yields CASSEGPHGTQYF.

This clonotype was detected only once. This sequence joins TRBV12-3 or TRBV12-4 and TRBJ2-2; TRBD2 agrees at 9 bases. The CDR3 contains 13 residues. V lost 7 bases, J lost 10 bases, and 7 bases stayed unmatched. The CDR3 region has the DNA TGTGCCAGCAATCTAGCGGGAAGAGTGGAGCTGTTTTTT. It codes for CASNLAGRVELFF.

This clonotype was counted ten times or more. CDR3 DNA sequence: TGTGCCAGCAGTCTCACTAATAGCGGGAGGAGCACAGATACGCAGTATTTT. The encoded protein is CASSLTNSGRSTDTQYF. The chain employs TRBV28 and TRBJ2-3, with 10 bases that match TRBD2. Germline loops: CDR1 MDHEN, CDR2 SYDVKM. The CDR3 is made up of 17 amino acids. The V segment lost 5 bases and the J segment 0 bases; nucleotides outside the gene matches: 8.

Worth noting for this clonotype: Possible read error: a much larger clone is one base away. The chain couples TRBV2 to TRBJ2-5; 7 bases match TRBD2. V gave up 2 bases and J gave up 0 bases; unmatched junction bases: 3. The germline V gene encodes CDR1 SNHLY and CDR2 FYNNEI. This CDR3 comprises 15 residues. The CDR3 DNA reads TGTGCCAGCAGTGAACTACTAGCGTACCAAGAGACCCAGTACTTC. Its protein product is CASSELLAYQETQYF.

This clonotype was observed at least ten times. This rearrangement joins TRBV20-1 to TRBJ2-1, with 13 bases lining up with TRBD2. CDR1 and CDR2 from the germline V gene are DFQATT and SNEGSKA (reference sequence). The J segment lost 4 bases and the V segment lost 8 bases, leaving 2 bases of the junction unmatched. The CDR3 spans 13 residues. The DNA of the CDR3 is TGCAGTCTGGGACTAGCGGGATACAATGAGCAGTTCTTC. The encoded protein is CSLGLAGYNEQFF.

Notes on this clonotype: This clone may be a read error of a much larger clone one base away. The CDR3, as DNA: TGTGCCAGCAGCTTGGTTAGCGGGAGTTCAGATACGCAGTATTTT. This codes for CASSLVSGSSDTQYF. This chain joins TRBV7-2 and TRBJ2-3; 9 bases line up with TRBD2. The germline V gene encodes CDR1 SGHTA and CDR2 FQGNSA. There are 15 residues in the CDR3. The J segment lost 4 bases and the V segment lost 3 bases, leaving 5 bases of the junction unmatched.